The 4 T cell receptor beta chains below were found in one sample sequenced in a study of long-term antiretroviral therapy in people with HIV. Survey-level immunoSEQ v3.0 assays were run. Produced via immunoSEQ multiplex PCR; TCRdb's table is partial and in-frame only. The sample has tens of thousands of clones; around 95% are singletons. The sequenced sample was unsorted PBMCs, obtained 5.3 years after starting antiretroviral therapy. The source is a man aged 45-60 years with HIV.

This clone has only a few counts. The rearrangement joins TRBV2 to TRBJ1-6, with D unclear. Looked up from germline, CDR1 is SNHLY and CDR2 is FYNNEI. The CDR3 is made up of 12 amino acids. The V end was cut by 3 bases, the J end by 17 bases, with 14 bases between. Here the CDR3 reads CASSEERRLFHF. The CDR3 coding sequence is TGTGCCAGCAGTGAGGAGCGACGGCTCTTCCACTTT.

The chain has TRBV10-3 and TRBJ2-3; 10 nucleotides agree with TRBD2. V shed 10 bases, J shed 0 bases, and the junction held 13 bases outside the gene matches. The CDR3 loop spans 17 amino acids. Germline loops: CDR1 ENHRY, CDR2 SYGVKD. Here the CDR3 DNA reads TGTGCCACCCGCGGTAGCGGGGGGACGCGGAGCACAGATACGCAGTATTTT. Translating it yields CATRGSGGTRSTDTQYF.

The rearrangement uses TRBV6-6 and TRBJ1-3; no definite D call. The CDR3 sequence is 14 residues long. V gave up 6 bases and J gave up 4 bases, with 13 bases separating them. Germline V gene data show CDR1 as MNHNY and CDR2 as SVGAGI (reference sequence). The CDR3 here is CASSSGRLGNTIYF. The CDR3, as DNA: TGTGCCAGCAGCTCGGGGAGGCTCGGAAACACCATATATTTT.

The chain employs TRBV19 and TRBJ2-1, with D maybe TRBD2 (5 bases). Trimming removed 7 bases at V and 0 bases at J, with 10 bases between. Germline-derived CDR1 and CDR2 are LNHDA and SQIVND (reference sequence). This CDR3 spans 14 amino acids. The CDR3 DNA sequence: TGTGCCAGTACTACTAGTAGCTCCTACAATGAGCAGTTCTTC. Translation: CASTTSSSYNEQFF.